Presented here are 12 T cell receptor beta chains from one specimen sequenced in a study of control samples from healthy donors and cancer patients. TCRdb's copy holds only in-frame clones and misses some; the assay was immunoSEQ multiplex PCR. Of approximately 150,000 clones listed, about nine tenths were seen once; the top ten hold approximately 2.9%. The specimen sequenced was blood. All receptors come from a man between 25 and 39 years old in good health.

The genes are TRBV5-5 and TRBJ1-5; D may be TRBD1 (5 bases). CDR3 length: 15 amino acids. Germline-derived CDR1 and CDR2 are SGHKS and YYEKEE (reference sequence). V dropped 3 bases and J dropped 0 bases, with 10 bases sitting between them. This CDR3 reads CASSSTEISNQPQHF. The CDR3 DNA sequence: TGTGCCAGCAGCTCGACAGAGATTAGCAATCAGCCCCAGCATTTT.

This sequence joins TRBV11-1 and TRBJ2-3; 12 nucleotides match TRBD2. J was trimmed by 4 bases and V by 5 bases; bases with no gene match: 7. Germline V gene data show CDR1 as SGHAT and CDR2 as FQDESV (reference sequence). This CDR3 has 16 amino acids. CDR3 bases: TGTGCCAGCAGCGTTAGGACTAGCGGGGCAGCAGATACGCAGTATTTT. It codes for CASSVRTSGAADTQYF.

The rearrangement links TRBV30 to TRBJ1-2; TRBD1 matches at 7 bases. Trimming took 5 bases from V and 4 from J; bases not matched to a gene: 10. Germline CDR1 reads GTSNPN; CDR2 reads SVGIG (reference sequence). The CDR3 consists of 14 residues. The CDR3 sequence is CAWWARQGGYGYTF. As DNA, the CDR3 is TGTGCCTGGTGGGCAAGACAGGGAGGCTATGGCTACACCTTC.

V and J are TRBV7-9 and TRBJ2-3; no firm D call. With 0 bases removed from V and 0 bases from J, the gap between germline ends came to 10 bases. This CDR3 has 16 residues. CDR1 and CDR2 (germline): SEHNR, FQNEAQ (reference sequence). CDR3 sequence (DNA): TGTGCCAGCAGCTTAGCTGTATCCACTAGCACAGATACGCAGTATTTT. It codes for CASSLAVSTSTDTQYF.

The rearrangement uses TRBV6-5 and TRBJ1-3, with D perhaps TRBD1 (5 bases). Germline loops: CDR1 MNHEY, CDR2 SVGAGI. The V end was cut by 8 bases, the J end by 0 bases, with 14 bases between. The CDR3 is made up of 15 amino acids. This CDR3 is CASLGGGDSGNTIYF. As DNA, the CDR3 is TGTGCCAGCTTGGGGGGGGGTGACTCTGGAAACACCATATATTTT.

The V call is TRBV5-1, the J call TRBJ2-3, with no clear D. Trimming took off 4 bases at V and 4 bases at J, with 7 bases between the two ends. There are 12 residues in the CDR3. CDR1 and CDR2 (germline): SGHRS, YFSETQ. The CDR3 coding sequence is TGCGCCAGCAGCGCGTCCGCAGATACGCAGTATTTT. It yields the protein CASSASADTQYF. Full variable domain (rest looked up from reference TRBV5-1 and TRBJ2-3): KAGVTQTPRYLIKTRGQQVTLSCSPISGHRSVSWYQQTPGQGLQFLFEYFSETQRNKGNFPGRFSGRQFSNSRSEMNVSTLELGDSALYLCASSASADTQYFGPGTRLTVL.

The rearrangement links TRBV7-6 to TRBJ1-1, with D unresolved. Trimming cost V 11 bases and J 5 bases, with 18 bases left between them. This CDR3 has 13 residues. CDR1 and CDR2 (germline): SGHVS, FNYEAQ. The CDR3 sequence: CAPRSETGTEAFF. CDR3 coding DNA: TGTGCCCCTCGGAGCGAGACTGGGACTGAAGCTTTCTTT.

V is TRBV6-4 and J is TRBJ1-5; no clear D. The CDR3 loop spans 18 amino acids. V was clipped by 4 bases and J by 0 bases, with 19 bases between them. Germline V gives CDR1 MRHNA, CDR2 SNTAGT. The CDR3 is CASSAPSLSQCSNQPQHF. The CDR3 DNA reads as TGTGCCAGCAGTGCCCCCAGTCTTTCACAGTGTAGCAATCAGCCCCAGCATTTT.

About this clone: Other nucleotide sequences from this sample produce the same CDR3. The chain links TRBV19 to TRBJ2-7; maybe TRBD2 (5 bases). Germline CDR1 LNHDA, CDR2 SQIVND (reference sequence). The CDR3 extends over 12 amino acids. Trimming cost V 4 bases and J 2 bases, with 6 bases left between them. CDR3 nucleotides: TGTGCCAGTAGTAGAGGGCCCTACGAGCAGTACTTC. Translated: CASSRGPYEQYF.

The rearrangement joins TRBV19 to TRBJ2-3; TRBD2 aligns across 8 bases. The length of the CDR3 is 17 residues. The germline gives CDR1 LNHDA, CDR2 SQIVND (reference sequence). The junction had 16 bases not matched to a gene; V was cut back by 6 bases and J by 5 bases. The CDR3: CASSLPRGAGEGDTQYF. Here the CDR3 DNA reads TGTGCCAGTAGCCTCCCGAGGGGAGCGGGGGAAGGAGATACGCAGTATTTT.

The V and J genes are TRBV19 and TRBJ1-6; D is possibly TRBD1 (6 bases). V lost 3 bases and J lost 7, with 10 bases in between. In germline, CDR1 is LNHDA, CDR2 SQIVND (reference sequence). This CDR3 has 14 amino acids. The CDR3 loop reads CASSMQGINSPLHF. Here the CDR3 DNA reads TGTGCCAGTAGTATGCAGGGGATCAATTCACCCCTCCACTTT.

This chain connects TRBV6-5 to TRBJ1-5; 9 nucleotides match TRBD1. The J segment lost 2 bases and the V segment lost 6 bases, leaving 5 bases of the junction unmatched. The CDR3 spans 15 residues. Germline V gene sequence: CDR1 MNHEY, CDR2 SVGAGI. CDR3 sequence: CASSKQGAGNQPQHF. In nucleotides, the CDR3 is TGTGCCAGCAGCAAACAGGGGGCAGGCAATCAGCCCCAGCATTTT.